These 31 T cell receptor beta chains were sequenced from one sample in a study of blood T cells in healthy people across ages. Alongside a J-beta primer mix, a sample-barcoded 5' primer served in a second PCR lasting about 7 to 12 cycles. One entry per CDR3 protein, called by TCRdb with MiXCR from the 5' RACE reads. Of around 2 million distinct CDR3 sequences in the sample, about two fifths were seen once. The sequenced sample consisted of blood. Receptors were obtained from a human donor in good health.

This clonotype was counted only a few times. This rearrangement joins TRBV14 to TRBJ2-1; 10 nucleotides agree with TRBD2. Germline V CDR1 and CDR2: SGHDN, FVKESK. The CDR3 covers 17 residues. V shed 0 bases and J 8 bases; nucleotides not matched to a gene: 10. The DNA of the CDR3 is TGTGCCAGCAGCCAAGAACAAGCGGGGGGGTTAGCGGATGAGCAGTTCTTC. This gives the protein CASSQEQAGGLADEQFF.

The chain joins TRBV15 to TRBJ1-4, with no clear D. Germline V gene data show CDR1 as LNHNV and CDR2 as YYDKDF (reference sequence). The V gene lost 8 bases and the J gene lost 0 bases, with 13 bases spanning the gap. The CDR3 runs to 15 residues. The CDR3 here is CATGALPATNEKLFF. In DNA form, the CDR3 reads TGTGCCACCGGAGCCCTACCTGCAACTAATGAAAAACTGTTTTTT. The full variable domain, with the rest looked up from reference TRBV15 and TRBJ1-4, is DAMVIQNPRYQVTQFGKPVTLSCSQTLNHNVMYWYQQKSSQAPKLLFHYYDKDFNNEADTPDNFQSRRPNTSFCFLDIRSPGLGDTAMYLCATGALPATNEKLFFGSGTQLSVL.

Written as DNA, the CDR3 is TGTGCCACCAGCAGGGCTGGCAGTGCAGATACGCAGTATTTT. Its protein is CATSRAGSADTQYF. The V call is TRBV15, the J call TRBJ2-3, with unresolved D. The V end was cut by 3 bases, the J end by 4 bases, with 11 bases between. Per the germline V gene, CDR1 is LNHNV and CDR2 is YYDKDF (reference sequence). The CDR3 has 14 residues.

The chain links TRBV4-1 to TRBJ1-6; 9 nucleotides line up with TRBD1. The CDR3 consists of 19 residues. With V trimmed by 5 bases and J by 10 bases, 21 bases remained unmatched. Per germline, CDR1 MGHRA and CDR2 YSYEKL. CDR3 protein: CASSSHPRGTGKISSPLHF. The DNA for the CDR3 is TGCGCCAGCAGCTCGCACCCAAGAGGGACAGGGAAAATTAGCTCACCCCTCCACTTT.

This chain uses TRBV5-1 with TRBJ2-5, with D perhaps TRBD1 or TRBD2 (6 bases each). The end of the DNA aligns better with TRBJ2-7, so the J call may be wrong. Germline loops: CDR1 SGHRS, CDR2 YFSETQ. The CDR3 is 14 amino acids. CDR3 sequence reads: CASSLDREVHEQYF. The CDR3 DNA is TGCGCCAGCAGCTTGGACAGGGAGGTCCACGAGCAGTACTTC.

Concerning this clonotype: An end of the junction does not agree with germline; a read error may underlie this. This chain uses TRBV7-7 with TRBJ2-1; 13 bases map to TRBD2. CDR3 length: 15 residues. Germline-derived CDR1 and CDR2 are SSHAT and FNYEAQ (reference sequence). The CDR3 nucleotides read TGTGCTAGCAGTTTACTAGCGGGGGGGCAGAATGAGCAGTTCTTC. Its translation: CASSLLAGGQNEQFF.

As regards this clonotype: This could be a read error, since a much larger clone is one nucleotide away. The rearrangement links TRBV7-3 to TRBJ2-1; possible D gene TRBD2, 5 bases. In germline, CDR1 is SGHTA, CDR2 FQGTGA. The CDR3 has 14 residues. The CDR3 region is CVSSPNTGGGEQFF. The CDR3, as DNA: TGTGTCAGCAGCCCCAATACCGGAGGAGGTGAGCAGTTCTTC.

Comments on this clonotype: One junction end does not reproduce the germline sequence, and a read error may be involved. This chain links TRBV10-3 with TRBJ2-1; possibly TRBD2 for D (7 bases). This CDR3 is 16 amino acids long. The germline V gene encodes CDR1 ENHRY and CDR2 SYGVKD. The CDR3 sequence is CAIRGGTQSSYSEQFF. Here the CDR3 DNA reads TGTGCCATCAGGGGGGGGACACAGAGCTCCTACAGTGAGCAGTTCTTC.

The V gene is TRBV15, the J gene TRBJ1-1, with D maybe TRBD1 (6 bases). This CDR3 is built from 14 residues. Deletions cut 8 bases from V and 10 bases from J, with 23 bases between. Germline V lookup: CDR1 LNHNV, CDR2 YYDKDF (reference sequence). CDR3 protein: CATVTQGLSIGAFF. As DNA, the CDR3 is TGTGCCACCGTGACGCAGGGGCTATCTATTGGAGCTTTCTTT.

The chain employs TRBV28 and TRBJ1-1, with D perhaps TRBD1 (5 bases). Germline values: CDR1 MDHEN, CDR2 SYDVKM. V was shortened by 6 bases and J by 10 bases, with 12 bases between the two germline ends. The length of the CDR3 is 11 residues. CDR3 sequence reads: CASRRQGAAFF. As DNA, the CDR3 is TGTGCCAGCAGACGTCAGGGTGCAGCTTTCTTT.

The V and J genes are TRBV7-7 and TRBJ2-2, with unresolved D. Germline-derived CDR1 and CDR2 are SSHAT and FNYEAQ (reference sequence). Trimming took off 4 bases at V and 5 bases at J, with 11 bases between the two ends. This CDR3 contains 14 residues. In nucleotides, the CDR3 is TGTGCCAGCAGCTCCCACATGGGGACCGGGGAGCTGTTTTTT. As protein: CASSSHMGTGELFF. Combining the CDR3 with reference TRBV7-7 and TRBJ2-2 gives the whole variable domain GAGVSQSPRYKVTKRGQDVTLRCDPISSHATLYWYQQALGQGPEFLTYFNYEAQPDKSGLPSDRFSAERPEGSISTLTIQRTEQRDSAMYRCASSSHMGTGELFFGEGSRLTVL.

The chain uses TRBV28 and TRBJ2-7, with D unresolved. There are 16 residues in the CDR3. The germline V gene encodes CDR1 MDHEN and CDR2 SYDVKM. Trimming cost V 1 base and J 4 bases, with 17 bases left between them. CDR3: CASSLSVGSMRYEQYF. The DNA for the CDR3 is TGTGCCAGCAGTTTATCCGTCGGGTCTATGAGGTACGAGCAGTACTTC.

V gene TRBV12-3 or TRBV12-4 combines with J gene TRBJ2-1; 10 nucleotides match TRBD2. The CDR3 is made up of 15 amino acids. The V and J ends lost 6 bases and 4 bases, in that order; junction bases with no gene match: 6. The CDR3 region is CASRSSSGGYNEQFF. The DNA for the CDR3 is TGTGCCAGCAGGAGCTCTAGCGGGGGATACAATGAGCAGTTCTTC.

This sequence joins TRBV7-2 and TRBJ1-1; no definite D call. V was cut by 2 bases and J by 4 bases, with 11 bases left in between. Per germline, CDR1 SGHTA and CDR2 FQGNSA. CDR3 size: 14 residues. CDR3 in DNA: TGTGCCAGCAGCTTAAGCAAAGGTACCACTGAAGCTTTCTTT. This translates into CASSLSKGTTEAFF.

This rearrangement joins TRBV5-6 to TRBJ2-1; D is possibly TRBD1 or TRBD2 (5 bases each). The CDR3 sequence is 17 residues long. Trimming removed 3 bases from V and 2 bases from J, with 18 bases in between. The germline gives CDR1 SGHDT, CDR2 YYEEEE. CDR3 sequence (DNA): TGTGCCAGCAGCTCGTCCCTTCCGGGACGGGCCTACAATGAGCAGTTCTTC. Amino acid sequence: CASSSSLPGRAYNEQFF.

This rearrangement joins TRBV6-5 to TRBJ2-5; TRBD2 agrees at 8 bases. V lost 5 bases, J lost 2 bases, and 7 bases stayed unmatched. This CDR3 contains 15 residues. The germline CDR1 and CDR2 sequences are MNHEY and SVGAGI. In DNA form, the CDR3 reads TGTGCCAGCAGTACCTTCCGGGGGGGACAAGAGACCCAGTACTTC. Its translation: CASSTFRGGQETQYF.

The rearrangement uses TRBV2 and TRBJ1-1; 7 positions agree with TRBD1. There are 16 residues in the CDR3. Germline-derived CDR1 and CDR2 are SNHLY and FYNNEI. Trimming took 8 bases from V and 2 from J; bases not matched to a gene: 14. CDR3 DNA sequence: TGTGCCAGCGTTCCCGAGGGGGCAGTAGGAAACACTGAAGCTTTCTTT. Translated, it gives CASVPEGAVGNTEAFF. Together with reference TRBV2 and TRBJ1-1, the CDR3 gives the full variable domain: EPEVTQTPSHQVTQMGQEVILRCVPISNHLYFYWYRQILGQKVEFLVSFYNNEISEKSEIFDDQFSVERPDGSNFTLKIRSTKLEDSAMYFCASVPEGAVGNTEAFFGQGTRLTVV.

This sequence joins TRBV3-1 and TRBJ2-5, with 10 bases aligning to TRBD2. V gave up 5 bases and J gave up 11 bases; unmatched junction bases: 14. Germline values: CDR1 LGHDT, CDR2 YNNKEL (reference sequence). The CDR3 consists of 15 residues. For the CDR3, the DNA is TGTGCCAGCAGCGGAAGCGGGGGGGAAAACAATGAGCAGTACTTC. Translating gives CASSGSGGENNEQYF.

In nucleotides, the CDR3 is TGTGCCAGCAGTTGGAACGGGCAGTCTAACTATGGCTACACCTTC. Translation: CASSWNGQSNYGYTF. V is TRBV6-2 or TRBV6-3 and J is TRBJ1-2; D unclear. The CDR3 consists of 15 residues. The germline V and J ends were trimmed by 4 bases and 0 bases, with 12 bases remaining between them. Germline V gene sequence: CDR1 MNHEY, CDR2 SVGEGT.

V gene TRBV12-3 or TRBV12-4 combines with J gene TRBJ2-1, with a weak D call TRBD1 (5 bases). V shed 5 bases and J shed 0 bases, with 14 bases lying between them. The CDR3 is 16 amino acids. The CDR3 sequence is CASSLAGFLSYNEQFF. The CDR3 DNA is TGTGCCAGCAGTCTTGCAGGGTTCCTCTCCTACAATGAGCAGTTCTTC.

The chain has TRBV2 and TRBJ2-5, with D maybe TRBD2 (6 bases). This CDR3 region has 14 residues. V was clipped by 4 bases and J by 5 bases, with 14 bases between them. The germline V gene encodes CDR1 SNHLY and CDR2 FYNNEI. The CDR3 sequence is CASSVNFGGETQYF. The CDR3 bases are TGTGCCAGCAGTGTCAACTTCGGAGGGGAGACCCAGTACTTC.

A few counts support this clonotype. CDR3: CATSDSPADTQYF. The CDR3 DNA reads as TGTGCCACCAGTGATTCTCCCGCGGATACGCAGTATTTT. This chain links TRBV24-1 with TRBJ2-3; D not certain. Germline V gives CDR1 KGHDR, CDR2 SFDVKD. The ends were cut back, 2 bases at V and 6 bases at J, with 8 bases in the middle. The CDR3 length is 13 residues.

This clonotype was seen once. This chain uses TRBV5-1 with TRBJ1-6; 9 nucleotides agree with TRBD1. The CDR3 is made up of 16 amino acids. Unmatched junction bases numbered 6, after V lost 1 base and J lost 7 bases. The germline V gene has CDR1 SGHRS and CDR2 YFSETQ. In DNA, the CDR3 is TGCGCCAGCAGCTTGTCACAGGGGGCAGGAAATTCACCCCTCCACTTT. Translated: CASSLSQGAGNSPLHF. The full variable domain, with the rest looked up from reference TRBV5-1 and TRBJ1-6, is KAGVTQTPRYLIKTRGQQVTLSCSPISGHRSVSWYQQTPGQGLQFLFEYFSETQRNKGNFPGRFSGRQFSNSRSEMNVSTLELGDSALYLCASSLSQGAGNSPLHFGNGTRLTVT.

This chain joins TRBV5-1 and TRBJ1-4; no clear D gene. The CDR3 has 14 residues. V was cut by 4 bases and J by 0 bases, with 7 bases left in between. The germline V gene has CDR1 SGHRS and CDR2 YFSETQ. Written as DNA, the CDR3 is TGCGCCAGCAGCGCCCTCTCAACTAATGAAAAACTGTTTTTT. This gives the protein CASSALSTNEKLFF.

This chain uses TRBV11-2 with TRBJ1-1, with 7 bases matching TRBD1. V gave up 5 bases and J gave up 0 bases; unmatched junction bases: 6. The CDR3 covers 15 residues. Per the germline V gene, CDR1 is SGHAT and CDR2 is FQNNGV. CDR3 DNA sequence: TGTGCCAGCAGCGCGAAACAGGGGATGAACACTGAAGCTTTCTTT. Protein product: CASSAKQGMNTEAFF. The full variable domain, in which reference TRBV11-2 and TRBJ1-1 provide the parts outside the CDR3, is EAGVAQSPRYKIIEKRQSVAFWCNPISGHATLYWYQQILGQGPKLLIQFQNNGVVDDSQLPKDRFSAERLKGVDSTLKIQPAKLEDSAVYLCASSAKQGMNTEAFFGQGTRLTVV.

As for this clonotype: The junction departs from germline at one end; a sequencing error may be responsible. The rearrangement uses TRBV29-1 and TRBJ2-5, with 7 bases matching TRBD1. Germline CDR1 reads SQVTM; CDR2 reads ANQGSEA. This CDR3 spans 17 amino acids. In DNA, the CDR3 is TGCAGCGCTGAAGTTTCCTTGACCGGGACAGTCCAAGAGACCCAGTACTTC. It yields the protein CSAEVSLTGTVQETQYF.

This chain links TRBV7-2 with TRBJ1-1; D not certain. The CDR3 is 14 residues long. Looked up from germline, CDR1 is SGHTA and CDR2 is FQGNSA. V was clipped by 0 bases and J by 9 bases, with 14 bases between them. The CDR3 nucleotides read TGTGCCAGCAGCTTAGCCTCGCAGCGTCACCAAGCTTTCTTT. This sequence encodes CASSLASQRHQAFF.

The genes are TRBV6-5 and TRBJ2-5; 7 bases line up with TRBD2. The J call could be wrong; TRBJ2-7 is a better fit for the DNA end. The CDR3 is 14 amino acids. Germline V gives CDR1 MNHEY, CDR2 SVGAGI. CDR3 in DNA: TGTGCCAGCAGTTCTAGCGGTCTTTTTTACGAGCAGTACTTC. Protein: CASSSSGLFYEQYF.

This chain connects TRBV3-1 to TRBJ2-1; D is uncertain. CDR3 length equals 15 residues. In germline, CDR1 is LGHDT, CDR2 YNNKEL (reference sequence). Trimming removed 0 bases from V and 1 base from J, with 7 bases in between. Written as DNA, the CDR3 is TGTGCCAGCAGCCAAGATCCGTTGTCCTACAATGAGCAGTTCTTC. Protein product: CASSQDPLSYNEQFF.

The chain combines TRBV6-2 or TRBV6-3 with TRBJ1-2; D is unresolved. This CDR3 spans 12 amino acids. Germline V lookup: CDR1 MNHEY, CDR2 SVGEGT. Trimming cost V 0 bases and J 6 bases, with 5 bases left between them. The CDR3 loop reads CASSYSINGYTF. CDR3 DNA: TGTGCCAGCAGTTACTCCATCAATGGCTACACCTTC.

This clonotype has only a few counts. The rearrangement uses TRBV6-2 or TRBV6-3 and TRBJ2-7; 7 bases are shared with TRBD1. The CDR3 runs 16 residues. CDR1 and CDR2 from the germline V gene are MNHEY and SVGEGT. J was trimmed by 2 bases and V by 0 bases; bases with no gene match: 7. The CDR3 loop is CASSYSPGQVAYEQYF. DNA for the CDR3: TGTGCCAGCAGTTACTCGCCCGGACAGGTAGCCTACGAGCAGTACTTC.